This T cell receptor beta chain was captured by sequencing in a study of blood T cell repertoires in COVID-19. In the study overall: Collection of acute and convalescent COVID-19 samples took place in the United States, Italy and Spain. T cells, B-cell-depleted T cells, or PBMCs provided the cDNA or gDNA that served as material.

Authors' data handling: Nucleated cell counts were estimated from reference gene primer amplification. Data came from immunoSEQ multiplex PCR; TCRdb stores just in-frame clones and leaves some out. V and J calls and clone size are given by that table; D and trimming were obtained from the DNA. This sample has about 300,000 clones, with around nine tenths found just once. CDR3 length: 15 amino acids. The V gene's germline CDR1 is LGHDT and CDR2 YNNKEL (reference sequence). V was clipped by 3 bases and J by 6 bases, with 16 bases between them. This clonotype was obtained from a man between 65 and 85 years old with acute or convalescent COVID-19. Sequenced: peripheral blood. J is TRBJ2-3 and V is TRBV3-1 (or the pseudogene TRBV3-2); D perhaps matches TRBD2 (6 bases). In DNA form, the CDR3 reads TGTGCCAGCAGCCATTCTCGCGGGGTCGTCGATACGCAGTATTTT. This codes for CASSHSRGVVDTQYF.